One T cell receptor beta chain is described in this entry. The sample belongs to a study of OX40 agonist ivuxolimab in advanced cancers. Across the study: One patient with hepatocellular carcinoma and two with cutaneous melanoma, three in all, had partial responses.

Profiled with immunoSEQ multiplex PCR; TCRdb holds only in-frame clones, not every one. The table shows more than 75,000 clones, with roughly four fifths occurring only once. J was trimmed by 5 bases and V by 0 bases; bases with no gene match: 10. The CDR3 has 16 residues. CDR1 and CDR2 (germline): SGHRS, YFSETQ. The sequencing here drew on CD4+ or CD8+ T cells sorted from blood, taken in a trial of the OX40 agonist ivuxolimab. V gene TRBV5-1 combines with J gene TRBJ1-2; 7 nucleotides line up with TRBD1. This clonotype originated in an adult with an advanced solid tumor such as melanoma, head and neck, liver or kidney cancer. CDR3 sequence (DNA): TGCGCCAGCAGCTTGGTCGGAGGGGGCGAAGCTTATGGCTACACCTTC. This sequence encodes CASSLVGGGEAYGYTF.